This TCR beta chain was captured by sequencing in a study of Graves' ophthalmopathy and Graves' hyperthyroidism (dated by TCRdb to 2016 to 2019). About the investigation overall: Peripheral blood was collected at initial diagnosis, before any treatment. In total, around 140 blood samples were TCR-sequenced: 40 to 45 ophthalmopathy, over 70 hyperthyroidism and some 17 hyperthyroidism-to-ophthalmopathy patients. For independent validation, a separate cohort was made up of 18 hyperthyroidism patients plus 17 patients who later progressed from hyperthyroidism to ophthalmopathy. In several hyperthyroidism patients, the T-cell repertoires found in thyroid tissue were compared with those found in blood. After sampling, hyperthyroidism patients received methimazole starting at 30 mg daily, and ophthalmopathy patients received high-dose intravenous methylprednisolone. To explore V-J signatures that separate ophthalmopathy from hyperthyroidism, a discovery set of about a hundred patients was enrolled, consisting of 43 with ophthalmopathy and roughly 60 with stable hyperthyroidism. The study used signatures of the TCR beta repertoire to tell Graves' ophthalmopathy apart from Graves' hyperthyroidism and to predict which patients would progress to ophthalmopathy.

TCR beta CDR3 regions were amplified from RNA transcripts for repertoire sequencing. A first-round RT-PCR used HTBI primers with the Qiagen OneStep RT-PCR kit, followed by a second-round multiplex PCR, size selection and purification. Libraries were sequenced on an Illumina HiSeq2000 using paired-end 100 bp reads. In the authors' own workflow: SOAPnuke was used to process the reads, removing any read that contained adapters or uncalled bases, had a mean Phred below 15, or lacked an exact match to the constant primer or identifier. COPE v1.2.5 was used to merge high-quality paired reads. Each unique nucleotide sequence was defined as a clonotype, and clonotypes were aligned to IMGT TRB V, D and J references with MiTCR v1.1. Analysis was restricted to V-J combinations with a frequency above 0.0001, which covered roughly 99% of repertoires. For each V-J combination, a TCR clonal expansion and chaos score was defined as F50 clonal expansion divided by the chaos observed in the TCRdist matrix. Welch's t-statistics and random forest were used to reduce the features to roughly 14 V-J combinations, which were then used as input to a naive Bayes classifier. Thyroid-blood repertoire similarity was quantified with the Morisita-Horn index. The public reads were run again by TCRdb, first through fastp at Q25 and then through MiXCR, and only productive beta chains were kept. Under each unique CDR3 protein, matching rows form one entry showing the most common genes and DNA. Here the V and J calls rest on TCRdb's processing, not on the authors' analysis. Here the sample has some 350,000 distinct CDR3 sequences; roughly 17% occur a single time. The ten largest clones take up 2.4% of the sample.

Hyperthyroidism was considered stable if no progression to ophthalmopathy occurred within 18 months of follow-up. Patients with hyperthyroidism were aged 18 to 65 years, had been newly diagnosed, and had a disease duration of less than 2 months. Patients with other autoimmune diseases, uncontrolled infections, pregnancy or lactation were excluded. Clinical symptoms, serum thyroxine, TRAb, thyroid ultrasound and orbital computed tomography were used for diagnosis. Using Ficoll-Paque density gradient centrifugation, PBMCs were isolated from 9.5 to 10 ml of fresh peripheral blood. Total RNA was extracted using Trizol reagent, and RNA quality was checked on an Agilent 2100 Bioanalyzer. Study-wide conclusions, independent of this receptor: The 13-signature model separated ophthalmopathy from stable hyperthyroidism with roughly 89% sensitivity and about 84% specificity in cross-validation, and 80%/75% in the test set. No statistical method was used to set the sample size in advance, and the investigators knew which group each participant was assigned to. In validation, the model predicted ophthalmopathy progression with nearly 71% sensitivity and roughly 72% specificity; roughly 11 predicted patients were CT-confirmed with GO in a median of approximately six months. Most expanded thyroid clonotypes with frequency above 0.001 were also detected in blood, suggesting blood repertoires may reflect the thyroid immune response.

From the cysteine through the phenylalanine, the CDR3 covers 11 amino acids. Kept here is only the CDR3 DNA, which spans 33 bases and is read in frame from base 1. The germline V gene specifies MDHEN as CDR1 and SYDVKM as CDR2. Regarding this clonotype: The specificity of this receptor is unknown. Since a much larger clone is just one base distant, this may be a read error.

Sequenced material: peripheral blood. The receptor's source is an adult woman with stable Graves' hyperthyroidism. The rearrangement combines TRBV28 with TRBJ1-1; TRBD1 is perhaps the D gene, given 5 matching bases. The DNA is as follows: TGTGTCAGCAGTCCCCAAGACAGAGCTTTCTTT. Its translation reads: CVSSPQDRAFF.